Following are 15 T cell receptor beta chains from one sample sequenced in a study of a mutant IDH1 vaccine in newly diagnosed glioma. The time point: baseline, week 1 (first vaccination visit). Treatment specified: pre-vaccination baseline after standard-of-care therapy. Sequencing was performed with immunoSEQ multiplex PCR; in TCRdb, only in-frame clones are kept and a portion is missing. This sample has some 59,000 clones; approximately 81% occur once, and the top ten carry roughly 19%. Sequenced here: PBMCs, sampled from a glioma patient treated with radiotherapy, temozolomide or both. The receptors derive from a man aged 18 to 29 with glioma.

The CDR3 DNA sequence: TGTGCCAGCAGCTTTGGGGTAGGCTATGGCTACACCTTC. Residues: CASSFGVGYGYTF. The chain employs TRBV5-5 and TRBJ1-2; no firm D call. The ends were cut back, 2 bases at V and 4 bases at J, with 9 bases in the middle. Germline loops: CDR1 SGHKS, CDR2 YYEKEE (reference sequence). The CDR3 is 13 residues long.

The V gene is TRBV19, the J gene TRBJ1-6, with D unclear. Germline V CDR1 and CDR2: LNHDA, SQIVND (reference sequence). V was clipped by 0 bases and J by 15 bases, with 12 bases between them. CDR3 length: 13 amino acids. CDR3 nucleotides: TGTGCCAGTAGTATAGAGCGGTCACGGGGCCTCCACTTT. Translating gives CASSIERSRGLHF.

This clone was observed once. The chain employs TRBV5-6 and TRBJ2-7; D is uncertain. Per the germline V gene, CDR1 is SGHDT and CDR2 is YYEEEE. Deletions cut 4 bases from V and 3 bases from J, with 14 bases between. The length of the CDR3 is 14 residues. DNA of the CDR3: TGTGCCAGCAGCCGGTCGTGGCCCCTCTACGAGCAGTACTTC. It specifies CASSRSWPLYEQYF.

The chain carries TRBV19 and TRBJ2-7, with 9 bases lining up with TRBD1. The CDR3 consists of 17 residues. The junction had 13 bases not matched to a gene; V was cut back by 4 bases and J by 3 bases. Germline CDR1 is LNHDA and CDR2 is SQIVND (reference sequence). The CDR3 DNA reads TGTGCCAGTAGTAATAGGGGACAGGGCGTTCGGGGCTACGAGCAGTACTTC. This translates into CASSNRGQGVRGYEQYF.

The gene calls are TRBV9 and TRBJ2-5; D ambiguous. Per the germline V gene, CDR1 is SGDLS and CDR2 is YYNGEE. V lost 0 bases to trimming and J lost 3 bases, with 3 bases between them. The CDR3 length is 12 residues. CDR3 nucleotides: TGTGCCAGCAGCGTAGGGGAAGAGACCCAGTACTTC. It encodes CASSVGEETQYF. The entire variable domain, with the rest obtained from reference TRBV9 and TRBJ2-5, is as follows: DSGVTQTPKHLITATGQRVTLRCSPRSGDLSVYWYQQSLDQGLQFLIQYYNGEERAKGNILERFSAQQFPDLHSELNLSSLELGDSALYFCASSVGEETQYFGPGTRLLVL.

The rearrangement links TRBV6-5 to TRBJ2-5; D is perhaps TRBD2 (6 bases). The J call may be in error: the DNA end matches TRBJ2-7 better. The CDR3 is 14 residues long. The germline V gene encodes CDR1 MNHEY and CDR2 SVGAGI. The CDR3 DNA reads TGTGCCAGCAAGGTAGGAGGGCCCTCCTACGAGCAGTACTTC. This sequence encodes CASKVGGPSYEQYF.

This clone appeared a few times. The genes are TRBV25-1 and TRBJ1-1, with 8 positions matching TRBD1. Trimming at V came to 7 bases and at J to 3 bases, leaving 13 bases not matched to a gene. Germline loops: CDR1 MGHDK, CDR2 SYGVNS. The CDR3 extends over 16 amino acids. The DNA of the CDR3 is TGTGCCAGCATTCCTGACCCGGGACAGGAATACACTGAAGCTTTCTTT. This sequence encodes CASIPDPGQEYTEAFF.

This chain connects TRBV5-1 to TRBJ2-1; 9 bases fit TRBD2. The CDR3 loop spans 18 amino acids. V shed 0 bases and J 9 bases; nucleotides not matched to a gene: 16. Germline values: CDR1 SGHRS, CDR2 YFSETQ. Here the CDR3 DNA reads TGCGCCAGCAGCTTGGCCGACCCCGGGGCTAGCGGGGCGGTTGAGCAGTTCTTC. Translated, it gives CASSLADPGASGAVEQFF. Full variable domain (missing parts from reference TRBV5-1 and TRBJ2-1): KAGVTQTPRYLIKTRGQQVTLSCSPISGHRSVSWYQQTPGQGLQFLFEYFSETQRNKGNFPGRFSGRQFSNSRSEMNVSTLELGDSALYLCASSLADPGASGAVEQFFGPGTRLTVL.

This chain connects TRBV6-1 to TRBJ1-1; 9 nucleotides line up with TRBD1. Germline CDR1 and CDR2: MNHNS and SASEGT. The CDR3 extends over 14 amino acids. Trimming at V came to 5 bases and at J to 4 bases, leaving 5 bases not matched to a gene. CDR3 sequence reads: CASSLQGAGTEAFF. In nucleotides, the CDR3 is TGTGCCAGCAGTTTACAGGGGGCGGGCACTGAAGCTTTCTTT.

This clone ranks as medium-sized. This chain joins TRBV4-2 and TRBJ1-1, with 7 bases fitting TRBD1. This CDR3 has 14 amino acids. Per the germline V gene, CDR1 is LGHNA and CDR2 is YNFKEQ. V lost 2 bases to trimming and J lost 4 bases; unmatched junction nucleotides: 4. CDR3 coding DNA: TGTGCCAGCAGCCAATGGGCAGGGGGCACTGAAGCTTTCTTT. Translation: CASSQWAGGTEAFF.

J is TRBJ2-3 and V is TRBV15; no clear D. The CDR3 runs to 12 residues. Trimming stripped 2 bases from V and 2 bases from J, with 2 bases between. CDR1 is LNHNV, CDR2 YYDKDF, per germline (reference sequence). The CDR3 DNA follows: TGTGCCACCAGCAGACCCACAGATACGCAGTATTTT. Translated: CATSRPTDTQYF. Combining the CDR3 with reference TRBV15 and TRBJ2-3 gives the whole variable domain DAMVIQNPRYQVTQFGKPVTLSCSQTLNHNVMYWYQQKSSQAPKLLFHYYDKDFNNEADTPDNFQSRRPNTSFCFLDIRSPGLGDTAMYLCATSRPTDTQYFGPGTRLTVL.

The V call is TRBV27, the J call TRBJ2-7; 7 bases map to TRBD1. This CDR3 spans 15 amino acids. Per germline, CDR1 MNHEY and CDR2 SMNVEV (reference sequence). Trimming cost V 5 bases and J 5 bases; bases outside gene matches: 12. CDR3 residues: CASSPQRTGWNEQYF. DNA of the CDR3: TGTGCCAGCAGTCCCCAGCGGACAGGTTGGAACGAGCAGTACTTC.

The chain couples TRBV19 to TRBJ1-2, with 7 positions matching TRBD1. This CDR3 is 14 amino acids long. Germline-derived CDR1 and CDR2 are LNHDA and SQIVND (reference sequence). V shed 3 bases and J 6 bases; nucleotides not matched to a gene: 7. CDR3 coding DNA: TGTGCCAGTAGTATCCCCGGGACAGTTAATGGCTACACCTTC. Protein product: CASSIPGTVNGYTF.

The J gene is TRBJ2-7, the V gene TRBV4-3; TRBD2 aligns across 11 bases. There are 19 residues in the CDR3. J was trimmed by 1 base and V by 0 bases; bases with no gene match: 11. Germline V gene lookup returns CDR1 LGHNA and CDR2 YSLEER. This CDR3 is CASSQDLTELAGVSYEQYF. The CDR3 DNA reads TGCGCCAGCAGCCAAGATCTAACCGAACTAGCGGGAGTTTCCTACGAGCAGTACTTC.

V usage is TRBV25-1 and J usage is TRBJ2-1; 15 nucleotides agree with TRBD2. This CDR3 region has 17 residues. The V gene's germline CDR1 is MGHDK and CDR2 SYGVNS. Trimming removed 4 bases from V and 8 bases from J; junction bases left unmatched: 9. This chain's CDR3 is CASSVGLAGGRKDEQFF. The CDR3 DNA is TGTGCCAGCAGTGTGGGACTAGCGGGAGGTCGGAAGGATGAGCAGTTCTTC.